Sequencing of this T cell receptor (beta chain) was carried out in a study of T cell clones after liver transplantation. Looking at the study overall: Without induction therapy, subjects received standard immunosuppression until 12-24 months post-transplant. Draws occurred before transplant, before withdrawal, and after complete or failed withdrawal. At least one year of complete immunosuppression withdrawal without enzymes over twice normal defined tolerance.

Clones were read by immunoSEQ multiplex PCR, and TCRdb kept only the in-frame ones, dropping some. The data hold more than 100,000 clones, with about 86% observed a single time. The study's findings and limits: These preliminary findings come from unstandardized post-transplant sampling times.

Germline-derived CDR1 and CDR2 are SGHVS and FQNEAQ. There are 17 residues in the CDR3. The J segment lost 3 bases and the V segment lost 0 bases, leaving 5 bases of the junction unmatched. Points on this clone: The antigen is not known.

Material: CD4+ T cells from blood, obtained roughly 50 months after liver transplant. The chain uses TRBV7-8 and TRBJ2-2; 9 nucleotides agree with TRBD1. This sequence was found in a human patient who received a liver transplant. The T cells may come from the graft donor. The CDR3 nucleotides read TGTGCCAGCAGCTTAGCCCGACAGGGGGGCCACACCGGGGAGCTGTTTTTT. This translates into CASSLARQGGHTGELFF.